This T cell receptor (beta chain) was sequenced in a study of blood T cell repertoires in COVID-19. This CDR3 has 15 residues. V gave up 10 bases and J gave up 4 bases; unmatched junction bases: 15. Germline V gene sequence: CDR1 ENHRY, CDR2 SYGVKD. Generated by immunoSEQ multiplex PCR, the TCRdb table keeps only in-frame clones and is missing some. The sample has 40,000 to 60,000 clones; 79% are singletons. Material: peripheral blood. The sequence derives from a man aged 65-85 years with acute or convalescent COVID-19. The V and J genes are TRBV10-3 and TRBJ1-1, with 7 bases identical to TRBD1. The CDR3 here is CATRGYGAGGTEAFF. The CDR3 nucleotides are TGTGCCACCCGGGGGTATGGGGCAGGGGGCACTGAAGCTTTCTTT.